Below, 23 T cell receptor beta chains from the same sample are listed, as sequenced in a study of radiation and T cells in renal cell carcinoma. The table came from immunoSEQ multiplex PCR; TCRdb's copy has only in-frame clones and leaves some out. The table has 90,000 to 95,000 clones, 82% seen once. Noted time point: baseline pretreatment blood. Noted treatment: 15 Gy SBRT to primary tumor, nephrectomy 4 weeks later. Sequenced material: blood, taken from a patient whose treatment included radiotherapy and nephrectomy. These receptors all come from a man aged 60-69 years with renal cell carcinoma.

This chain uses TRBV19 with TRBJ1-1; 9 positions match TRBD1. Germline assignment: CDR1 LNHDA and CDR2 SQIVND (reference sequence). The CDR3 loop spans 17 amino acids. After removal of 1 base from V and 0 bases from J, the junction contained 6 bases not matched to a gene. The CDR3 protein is CASSIGQGEYVNTEAFF. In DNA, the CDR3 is TGTGCCAGTAGTATAGGACAGGGGGAATATGTGAACACTGAAGCTTTCTTT. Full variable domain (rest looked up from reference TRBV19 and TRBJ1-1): DGGITQSPKYLFRKEGQNVTLSCEQNLNHDAMYWYRQDPGQGLRLIYYSQIVNDFQKGDIAEGYSVSREKKESFPLTVTSAQKNPTAFYLCASSIGQGEYVNTEAFFGQGTRLTVV.

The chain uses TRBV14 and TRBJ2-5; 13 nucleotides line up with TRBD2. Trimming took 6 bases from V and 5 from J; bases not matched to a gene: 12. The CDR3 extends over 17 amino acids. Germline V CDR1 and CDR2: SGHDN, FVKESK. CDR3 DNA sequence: TGTGCCAGCAGTTACAAAGATGGACTAGCGGGAGTGGAGACCCAGTACTTC. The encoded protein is CASSYKDGLAGVETQYF.

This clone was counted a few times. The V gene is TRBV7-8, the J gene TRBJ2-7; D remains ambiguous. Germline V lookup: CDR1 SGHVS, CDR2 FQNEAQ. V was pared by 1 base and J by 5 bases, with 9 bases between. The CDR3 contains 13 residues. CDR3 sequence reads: CASSLGLFDEQYF. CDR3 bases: TGTGCCAGCAGCTTAGGGTTGTTTGACGAGCAGTACTTC. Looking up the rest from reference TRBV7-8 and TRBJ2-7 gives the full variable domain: GAGVSQSPRYKVAKRGQDVALRCDPISGHVSLFWYQQALGQGPEFLTYFQNEAQLDKSGLPSDRFFAERPEGSVSTLKIQRTQQEDSAVYLCASSLGLFDEQYFGPGTRLTVT.

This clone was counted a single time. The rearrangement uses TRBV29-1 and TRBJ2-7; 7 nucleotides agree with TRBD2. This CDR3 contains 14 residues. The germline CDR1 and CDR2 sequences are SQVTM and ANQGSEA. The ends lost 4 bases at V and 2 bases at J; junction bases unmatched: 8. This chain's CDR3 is CSVAGLAETYEQYF. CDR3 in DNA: TGCAGCGTTGCGGGGCTAGCGGAGACCTACGAGCAGTACTTC.

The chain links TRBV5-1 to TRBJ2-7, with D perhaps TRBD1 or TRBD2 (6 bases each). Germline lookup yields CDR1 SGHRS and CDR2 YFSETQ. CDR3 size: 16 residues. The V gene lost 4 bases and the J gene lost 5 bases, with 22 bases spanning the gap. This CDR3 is CASSRPSGAGNHEQYF. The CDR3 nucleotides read TGCGCCAGCAGCCGCCCGTCGGGGGCGGGAAATCACGAGCAGTACTTC.

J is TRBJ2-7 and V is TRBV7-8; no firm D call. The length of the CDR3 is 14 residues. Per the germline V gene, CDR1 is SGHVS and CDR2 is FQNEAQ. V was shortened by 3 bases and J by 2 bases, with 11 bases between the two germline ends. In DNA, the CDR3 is TGTGCCAGCAGCTTGCCGGCGTCCCCCTACGAGCAGTACTTC. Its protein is CASSLPASPYEQYF.

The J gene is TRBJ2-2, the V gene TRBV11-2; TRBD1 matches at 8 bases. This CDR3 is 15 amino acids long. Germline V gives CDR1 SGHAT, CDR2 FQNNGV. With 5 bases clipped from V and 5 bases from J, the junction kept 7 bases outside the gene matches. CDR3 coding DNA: TGTGCCAGCAGCCCGAGCGACAGGGGAACCGGGGAGCTGTTTTTT. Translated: CASSPSDRGTGELFF.

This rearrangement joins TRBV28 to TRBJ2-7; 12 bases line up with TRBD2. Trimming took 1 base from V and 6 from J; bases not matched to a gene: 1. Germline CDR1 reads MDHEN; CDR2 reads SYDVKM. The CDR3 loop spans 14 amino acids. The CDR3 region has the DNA TGTGCCAGCAGTTTATCTAGCGGGAGGGCCGAGCAGTACTTC. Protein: CASSLSSGRAEQYF. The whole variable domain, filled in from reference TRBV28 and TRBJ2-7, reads DVKVTQSSRYLVKRTGEKVFLECVQDMDHENMFWYRQDPGLGLRLIYFSYDVKMKEKGDIPEGYSVSREKKERFSLILESASTNQTSMYLCASSLSSGRAEQYFGPGTRLTVT.

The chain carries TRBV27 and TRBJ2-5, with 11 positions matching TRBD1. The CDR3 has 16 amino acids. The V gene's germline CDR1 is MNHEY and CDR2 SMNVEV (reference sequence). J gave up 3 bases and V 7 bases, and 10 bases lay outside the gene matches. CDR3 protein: CASKRWTGGREETQYF. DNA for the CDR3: TGTGCCAGCAAAAGATGGACAGGGGGCCGGGAAGAGACCCAGTACTTC.

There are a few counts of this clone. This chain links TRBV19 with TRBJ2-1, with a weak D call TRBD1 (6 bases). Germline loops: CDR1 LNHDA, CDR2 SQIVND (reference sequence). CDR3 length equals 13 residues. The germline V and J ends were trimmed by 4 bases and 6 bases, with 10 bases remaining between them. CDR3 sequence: CASSRARGNEQFF. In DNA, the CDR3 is TGTGCCAGTAGTAGGGCCAGGGGCAATGAGCAGTTCTTC.

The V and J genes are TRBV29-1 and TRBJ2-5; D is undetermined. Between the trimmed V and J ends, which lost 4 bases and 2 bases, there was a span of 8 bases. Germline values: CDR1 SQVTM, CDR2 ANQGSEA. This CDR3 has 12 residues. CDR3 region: CSVGQQQETQYF. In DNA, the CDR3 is TGCAGCGTTGGGCAACAGCAAGAGACCCAGTACTTC.

The CDR3 sequence: CASSLSAGAAEAFF. CDR3 sequence (DNA): TGTGCCAGCAGTTTATCGGCAGGGGCGGCTGAAGCTTTCTTT. V gene TRBV27 combines with J gene TRBJ1-1, with D possibly matching TRBD1 (6 bases). The V and J ends lost 0 bases and 6 bases respectively, with 11 bases between them. Germline V gene lookup returns CDR1 MNHEY and CDR2 SMNVEV (reference sequence). This CDR3 comprises 14 residues.

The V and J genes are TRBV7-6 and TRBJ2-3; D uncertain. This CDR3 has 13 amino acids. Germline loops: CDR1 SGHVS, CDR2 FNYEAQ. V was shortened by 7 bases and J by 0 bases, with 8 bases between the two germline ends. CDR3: CASNSLSTDTQYF. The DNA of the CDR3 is TGTGCCAGCAATAGTCTTAGCACAGATACGCAGTATTTT.

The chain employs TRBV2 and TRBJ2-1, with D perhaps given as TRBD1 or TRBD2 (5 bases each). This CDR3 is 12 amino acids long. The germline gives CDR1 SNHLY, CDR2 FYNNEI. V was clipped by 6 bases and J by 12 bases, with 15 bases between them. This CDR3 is CASRGLGVWQFF. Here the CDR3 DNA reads TGTGCCAGCAGGGGATTGGGGGTTTGGCAGTTCTTC. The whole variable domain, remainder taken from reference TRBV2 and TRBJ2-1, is EPEVTQTPSHQVTQMGQEVILRCVPISNHLYFYWYRQILGQKVEFLVSFYNNEISEKSEIFDDQFSVERPDGSNFTLKIRSTKLEDSAMYFCASRGLGVWQFFGPGTRLTVL.

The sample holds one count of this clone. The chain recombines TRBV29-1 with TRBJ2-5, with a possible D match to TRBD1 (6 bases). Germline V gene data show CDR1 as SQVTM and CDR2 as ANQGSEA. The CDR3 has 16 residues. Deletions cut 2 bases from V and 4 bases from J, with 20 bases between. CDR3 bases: TGCAGCGTTGAATCCGACAGGATGGTCGTAGGAGAGACCCAGTACTTC. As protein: CSVESDRMVVGETQYF.

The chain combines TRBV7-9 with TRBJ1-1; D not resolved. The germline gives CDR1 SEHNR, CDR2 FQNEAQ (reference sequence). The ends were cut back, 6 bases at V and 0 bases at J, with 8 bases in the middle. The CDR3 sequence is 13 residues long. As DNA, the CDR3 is TGTGCCAGCAGTCCCTTAATGAACACTGAAGCTTTCTTT. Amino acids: CASSPLMNTEAFF.

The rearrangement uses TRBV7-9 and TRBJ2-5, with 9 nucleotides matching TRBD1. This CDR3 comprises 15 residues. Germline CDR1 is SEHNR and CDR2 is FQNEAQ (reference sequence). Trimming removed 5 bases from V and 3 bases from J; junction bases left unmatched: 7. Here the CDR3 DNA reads TGTGCCAGCAGCCCGACCGGGACAGGGAAAGAGACCCAGTACTTC. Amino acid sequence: CASSPTGTGKETQYF.

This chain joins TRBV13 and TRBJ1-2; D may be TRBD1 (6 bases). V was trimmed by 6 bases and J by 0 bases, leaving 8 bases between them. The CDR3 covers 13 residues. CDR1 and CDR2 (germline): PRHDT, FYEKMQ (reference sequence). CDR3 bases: TGTGCCAGCAGGTACAGGGCTAACTATGGCTACACCTTC. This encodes CASRYRANYGYTF.

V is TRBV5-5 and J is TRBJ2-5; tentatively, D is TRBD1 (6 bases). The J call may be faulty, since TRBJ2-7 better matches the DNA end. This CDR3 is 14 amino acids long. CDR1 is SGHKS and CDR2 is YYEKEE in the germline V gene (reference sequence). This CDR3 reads CASSYGRTAHEQYF. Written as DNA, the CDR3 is TGTGCCAGCAGCTACGGACGGACAGCCCACGAGCAGTACTTC.

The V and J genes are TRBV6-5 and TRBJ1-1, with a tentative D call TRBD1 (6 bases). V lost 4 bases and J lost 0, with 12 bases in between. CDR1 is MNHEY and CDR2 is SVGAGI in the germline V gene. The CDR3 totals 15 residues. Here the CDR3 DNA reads TGTGCCAGCAGTTCGGCAGGGGAGGTGAACACTGAAGCTTTCTTT. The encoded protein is CASSSAGEVNTEAFF.

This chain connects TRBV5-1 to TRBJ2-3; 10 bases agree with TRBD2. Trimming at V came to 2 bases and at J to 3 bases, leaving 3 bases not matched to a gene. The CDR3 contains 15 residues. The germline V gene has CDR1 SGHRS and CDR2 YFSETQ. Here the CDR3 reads CASSFIAGGTDTQYF. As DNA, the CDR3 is TGCGCCAGCAGCTTTATAGCGGGAGGTACAGATACGCAGTATTTT.

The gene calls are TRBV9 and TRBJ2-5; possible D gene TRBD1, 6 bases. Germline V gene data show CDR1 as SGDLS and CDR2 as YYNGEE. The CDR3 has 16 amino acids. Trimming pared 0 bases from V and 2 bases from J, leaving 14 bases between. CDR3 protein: CASSVGNRVVQETQYF. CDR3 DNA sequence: TGTGCCAGCAGCGTAGGAAACAGGGTGGTGCAAGAGACCCAGTACTTC.

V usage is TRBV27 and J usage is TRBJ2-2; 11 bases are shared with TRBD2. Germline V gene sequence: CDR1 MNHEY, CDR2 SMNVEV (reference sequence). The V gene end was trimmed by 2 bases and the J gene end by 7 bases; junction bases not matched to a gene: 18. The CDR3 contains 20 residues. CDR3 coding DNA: TGTGCCAGCAGTTTAAGGCCCCCAACTAGCGGGAGAGGTCAGGACGGGGAGCTGTTTTTT. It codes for CASSLRPPTSGRGQDGELFF.